This T cell receptor (beta chain) was recorded in a study of blood T cell repertoires in COVID-19. Study summary: PBMCs, B-cell-depleted T cells, or T cells provided the cDNA or gDNA that made up the material.

In the authors' workflow: Amplification with reference gene primers provided the estimates of nucleated cell counts. Libraries were prepared by immunoSEQ multiplex PCR; TCRdb keeps only in-frame clonotypes and omits some of them. That table furnishes V, J and clone size, whereas the DNA furnished D and trimming. The sample comprises under 300,000 clones, 85% to 90% of which are singletons, and over 3.5% rests with the top ten. Unmatched junction bases numbered 9, after V lost 6 bases and J lost 5 bases. Looked up from germline, CDR1 is LNHDA and CDR2 is SQIVND (reference sequence). The CDR3 covers 15 residues.

The TCR comes from a woman between 35 and 50 years old with acute or convalescent COVID-19. The sequencing input was peripheral blood. This rearrangement joins TRBV19 to TRBJ1-5; TRBD1 matches 8 bases. CDR3 protein: CASRDGQGSYQPQHF. DNA for the CDR3: TGTGCCAGTAGAGACGGACAGGGATCTTATCAGCCCCAGCATTTT.